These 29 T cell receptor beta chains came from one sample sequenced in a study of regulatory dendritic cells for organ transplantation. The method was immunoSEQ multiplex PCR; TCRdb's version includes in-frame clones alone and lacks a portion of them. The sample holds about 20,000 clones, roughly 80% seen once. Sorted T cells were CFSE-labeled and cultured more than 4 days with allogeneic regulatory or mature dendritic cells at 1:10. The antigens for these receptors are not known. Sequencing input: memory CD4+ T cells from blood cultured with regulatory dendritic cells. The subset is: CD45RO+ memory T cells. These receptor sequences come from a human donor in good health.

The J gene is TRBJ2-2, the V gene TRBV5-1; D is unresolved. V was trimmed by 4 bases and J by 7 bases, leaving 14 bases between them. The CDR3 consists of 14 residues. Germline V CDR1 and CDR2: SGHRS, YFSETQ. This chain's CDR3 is CASSPSHGGGELFF. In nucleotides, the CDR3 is TGCGCCAGCAGCCCGAGTCACGGTGGCGGGGAGCTGTTTTTT.

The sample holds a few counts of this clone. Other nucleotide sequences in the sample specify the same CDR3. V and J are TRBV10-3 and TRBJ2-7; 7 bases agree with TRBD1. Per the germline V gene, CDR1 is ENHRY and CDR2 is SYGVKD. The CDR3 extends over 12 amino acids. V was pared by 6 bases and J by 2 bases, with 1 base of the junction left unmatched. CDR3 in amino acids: CAIRGTAYEQYF. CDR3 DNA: TGTGCCATCAGGGGGACAGCCTACGAGCAGTACTTC.

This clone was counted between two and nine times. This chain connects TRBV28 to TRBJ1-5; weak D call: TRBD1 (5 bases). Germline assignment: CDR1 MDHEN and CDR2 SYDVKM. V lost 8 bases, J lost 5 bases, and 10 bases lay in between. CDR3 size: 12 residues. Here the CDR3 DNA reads TGTGCCAGCGGGGCAGCCTATCAGCCCCAGCATTTT. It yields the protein CASGAAYQPQHF.

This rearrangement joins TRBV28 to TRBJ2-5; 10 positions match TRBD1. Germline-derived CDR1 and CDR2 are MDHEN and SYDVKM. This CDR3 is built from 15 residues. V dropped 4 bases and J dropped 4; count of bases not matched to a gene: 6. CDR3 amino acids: CASSWPGQGLETQYF. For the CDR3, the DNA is TGTGCCAGCAGTTGGCCGGGACAGGGGCTAGAGACCCAGTACTTC.

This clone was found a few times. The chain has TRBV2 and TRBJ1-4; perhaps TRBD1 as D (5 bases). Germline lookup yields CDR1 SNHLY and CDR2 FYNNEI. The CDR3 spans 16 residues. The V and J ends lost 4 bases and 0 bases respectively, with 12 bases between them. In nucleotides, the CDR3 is TGTGCCAGCAGTGGACAATCGGGGGCAACTAATGAAAAACTGTTTTTT. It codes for CASSGQSGATNEKLFF.

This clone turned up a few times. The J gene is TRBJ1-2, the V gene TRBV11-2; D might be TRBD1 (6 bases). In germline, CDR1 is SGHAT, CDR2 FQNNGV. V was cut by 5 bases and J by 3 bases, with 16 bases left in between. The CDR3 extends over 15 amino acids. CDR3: CASSRVLQGDYGYTF. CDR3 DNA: TGTGCCAGCAGCCGAGTCCTACAGGGAGACTATGGCTACACCTTC. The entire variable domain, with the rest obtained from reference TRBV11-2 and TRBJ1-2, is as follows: EAGVAQSPRYKIIEKRQSVAFWCNPISGHATLYWYQQILGQGPKLLIQFQNNGVVDDSQLPKDRFSAERLKGVDSTLKIQPAKLEDSAVYLCASSRVLQGDYGYTFGSGTRLTVV.

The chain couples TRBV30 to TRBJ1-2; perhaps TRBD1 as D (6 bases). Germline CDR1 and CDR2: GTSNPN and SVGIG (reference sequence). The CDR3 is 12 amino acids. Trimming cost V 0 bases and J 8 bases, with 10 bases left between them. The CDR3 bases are TGTGCCTGGAGTGTAGGGGGGGGAGGCTACACCTTC. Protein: CAWSVGGGGYTF.

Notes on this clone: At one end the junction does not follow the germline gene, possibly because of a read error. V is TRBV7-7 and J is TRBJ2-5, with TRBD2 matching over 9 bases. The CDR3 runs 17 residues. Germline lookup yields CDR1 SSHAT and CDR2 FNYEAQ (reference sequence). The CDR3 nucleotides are TGTGCTAGCAGCTTAGGGCGGGGGGGACAGCTACAAGAGACCCAGTACTTC. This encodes CASSLGRGGQLQETQYF. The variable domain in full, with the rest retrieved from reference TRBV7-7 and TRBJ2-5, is GAGVSQSPRYKVTKRGQDVTLRCDPISSHATLYWYQQALGQGPEFLTYFNYEAQPDKSGLPSDRFSAERPEGSISTLTIQRTEQRDSAMYRCASSLGRGGQLQETQYFGPGTRLLVL.

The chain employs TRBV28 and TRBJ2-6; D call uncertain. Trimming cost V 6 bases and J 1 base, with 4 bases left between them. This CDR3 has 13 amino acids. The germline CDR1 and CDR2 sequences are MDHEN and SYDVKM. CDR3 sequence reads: CASRISGANVLTF. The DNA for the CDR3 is TGTGCCAGCAGGATATCTGGGGCCAACGTCCTGACTTTC.

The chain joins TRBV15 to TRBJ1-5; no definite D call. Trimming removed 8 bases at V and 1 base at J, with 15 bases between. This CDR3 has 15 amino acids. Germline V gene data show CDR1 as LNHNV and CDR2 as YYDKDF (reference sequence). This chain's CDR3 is CATARNPQSNQPQHF. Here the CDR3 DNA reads TGTGCCACCGCCCGTAATCCCCAGAGCAATCAGCCCCAGCATTTT.

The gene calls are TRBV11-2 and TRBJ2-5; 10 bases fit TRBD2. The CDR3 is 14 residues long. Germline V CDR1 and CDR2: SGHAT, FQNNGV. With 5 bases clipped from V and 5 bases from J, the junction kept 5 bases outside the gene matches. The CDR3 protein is CASSPGLAFETQYF. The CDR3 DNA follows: TGTGCCAGCAGCCCGGGACTAGCGTTTGAGACCCAGTACTTC.

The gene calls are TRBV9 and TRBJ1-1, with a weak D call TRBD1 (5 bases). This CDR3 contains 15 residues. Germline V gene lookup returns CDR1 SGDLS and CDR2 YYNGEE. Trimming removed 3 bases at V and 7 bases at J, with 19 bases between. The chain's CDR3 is CASSANLQGLSEAFF. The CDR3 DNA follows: TGTGCCAGCAGCGCGAATTTGCAGGGTTTGAGTGAAGCTTTCTTT.

This chain's CDR3 is CASSLAGSWTDEQYF. DNA for the CDR3: TGTGCCAGCAGCTTAGCCGGCAGTTGGACTGACGAGCAGTACTTC. The chain carries TRBV7-2 and TRBJ2-7; tentative D call: TRBD2 (5 bases). Trimming cost V 0 bases and J 5 bases, with 14 bases left between them. This CDR3 contains 15 residues. Germline-derived CDR1 and CDR2 are SGHTA and FQGNSA.

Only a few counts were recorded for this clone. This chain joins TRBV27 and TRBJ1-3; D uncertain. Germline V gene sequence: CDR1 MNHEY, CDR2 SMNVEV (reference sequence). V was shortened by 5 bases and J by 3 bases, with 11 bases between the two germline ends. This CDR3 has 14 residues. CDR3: CASSAGRYGNTIYF. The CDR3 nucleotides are TGTGCCAGCAGTGCTGGAAGGTATGGAAACACCATATATTTT.

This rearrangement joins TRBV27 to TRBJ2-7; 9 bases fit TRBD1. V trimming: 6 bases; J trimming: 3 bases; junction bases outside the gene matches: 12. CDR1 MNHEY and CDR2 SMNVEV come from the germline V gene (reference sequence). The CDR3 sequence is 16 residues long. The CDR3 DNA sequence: TGTGCCAGCAGGGACAGGGGACTTAAAAGGGACTACGAGCAGTACTTC. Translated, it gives CASRDRGLKRDYEQYF.

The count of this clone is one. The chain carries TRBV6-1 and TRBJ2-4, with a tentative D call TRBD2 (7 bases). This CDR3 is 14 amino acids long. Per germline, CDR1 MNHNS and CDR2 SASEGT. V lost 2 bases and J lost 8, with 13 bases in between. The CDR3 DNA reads TGTGCCAGCAGTGAACTACGGGGGGCAGACATTCAGTACTTC. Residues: CASSELRGADIQYF.

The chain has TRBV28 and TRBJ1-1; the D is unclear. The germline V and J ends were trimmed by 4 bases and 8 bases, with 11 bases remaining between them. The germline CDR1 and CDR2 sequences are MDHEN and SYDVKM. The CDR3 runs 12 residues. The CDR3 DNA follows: TGTGCCAGCAGTTCTCCCCTTATAGAAGCTTTCTTT. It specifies CASSSPLIEAFF.

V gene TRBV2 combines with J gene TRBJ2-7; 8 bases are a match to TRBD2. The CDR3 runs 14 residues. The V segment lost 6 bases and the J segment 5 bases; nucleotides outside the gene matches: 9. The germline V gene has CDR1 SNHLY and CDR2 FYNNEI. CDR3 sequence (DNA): TGTGCCAGCAGAACTAGCGGTAGTACTCACGAGCAGTACTTC. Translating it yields CASRTSGSTHEQYF.

CDR3 protein: CASSRYTSLGTDTQYF. The DNA for the CDR3 is TGCGCCAGCAGCCGCTATACAAGTCTAGGCACAGATACGCAGTATTTT. The V gene is TRBV4-3, the J gene TRBJ2-3; D is ambiguous. The V end was cut by 4 bases, the J end by 1 base, with 15 bases between. Germline V lookup: CDR1 LGHNA, CDR2 YSLEER. This CDR3 has 16 amino acids.

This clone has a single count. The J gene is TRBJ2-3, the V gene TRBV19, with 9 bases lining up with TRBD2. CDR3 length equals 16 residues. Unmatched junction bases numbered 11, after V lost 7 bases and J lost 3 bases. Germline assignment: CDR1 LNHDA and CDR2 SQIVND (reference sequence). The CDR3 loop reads CASTRTPGLATDTQYF. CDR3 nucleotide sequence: TGTGCCAGTACCCGGACTCCGGGACTAGCAACAGATACGCAGTATTTT.

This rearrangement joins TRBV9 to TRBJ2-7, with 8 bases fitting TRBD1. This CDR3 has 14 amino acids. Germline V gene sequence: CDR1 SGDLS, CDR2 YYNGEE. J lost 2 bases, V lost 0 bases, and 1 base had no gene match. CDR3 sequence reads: CASSVAQGAYEQYF. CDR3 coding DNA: TGTGCCAGCAGCGTAGCACAGGGGGCCTACGAGCAGTACTTC.

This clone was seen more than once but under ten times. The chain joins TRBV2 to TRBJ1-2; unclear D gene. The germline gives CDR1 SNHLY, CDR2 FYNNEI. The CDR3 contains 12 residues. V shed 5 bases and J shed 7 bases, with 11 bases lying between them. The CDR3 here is CASSKEISGYTF. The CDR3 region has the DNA TGTGCCAGCAGTAAAGAGATCAGTGGCTACACCTTC.

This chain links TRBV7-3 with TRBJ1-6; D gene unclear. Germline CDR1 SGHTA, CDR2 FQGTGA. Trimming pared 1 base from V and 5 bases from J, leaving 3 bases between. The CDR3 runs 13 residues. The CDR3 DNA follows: TGTGCCAGCAGCTTAAGGAATAATTCACCCCTCCACTTT. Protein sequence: CASSLRNNSPLHF.

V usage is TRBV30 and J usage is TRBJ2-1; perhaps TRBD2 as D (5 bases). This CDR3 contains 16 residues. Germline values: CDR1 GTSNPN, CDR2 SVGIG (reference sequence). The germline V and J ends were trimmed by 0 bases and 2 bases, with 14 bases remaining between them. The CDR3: CAWSVGSGAAYNEQFF. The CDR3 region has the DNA TGTGCCTGGAGTGTAGGGAGCGGTGCAGCCTACAATGAGCAGTTCTTC.

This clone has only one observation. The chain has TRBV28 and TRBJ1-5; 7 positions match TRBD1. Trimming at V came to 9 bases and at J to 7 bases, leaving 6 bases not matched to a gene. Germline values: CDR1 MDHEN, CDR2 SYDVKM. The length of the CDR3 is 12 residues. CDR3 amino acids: CASYDRAQPQHF. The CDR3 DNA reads TGTGCCAGTTATGACAGGGCACAGCCCCAGCATTTT.

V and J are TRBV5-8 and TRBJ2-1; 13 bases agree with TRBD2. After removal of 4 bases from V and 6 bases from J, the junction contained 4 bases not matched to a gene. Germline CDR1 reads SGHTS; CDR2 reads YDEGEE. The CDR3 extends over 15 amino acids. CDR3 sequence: CASSIGTSGINEQFF. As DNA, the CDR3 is TGTGCCAGCAGCATCGGGACTAGCGGGATCAATGAGCAGTTCTTC.

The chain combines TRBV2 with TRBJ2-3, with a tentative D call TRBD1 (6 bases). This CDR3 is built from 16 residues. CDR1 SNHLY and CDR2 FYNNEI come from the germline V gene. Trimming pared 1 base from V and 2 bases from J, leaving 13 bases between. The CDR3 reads CASSEDWGLPTDTQYF. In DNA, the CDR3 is TGTGCCAGCAGTGAAGACTGGGGGCTACCCACAGATACGCAGTATTTT.

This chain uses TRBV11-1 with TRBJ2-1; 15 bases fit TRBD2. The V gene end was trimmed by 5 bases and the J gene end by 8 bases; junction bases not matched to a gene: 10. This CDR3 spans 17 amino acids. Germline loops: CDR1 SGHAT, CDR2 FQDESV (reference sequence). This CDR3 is CASSPRTSGRDTDEQFF. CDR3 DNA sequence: TGTGCCAGCAGCCCGAGGACTAGCGGGAGGGATACGGATGAGCAGTTCTTC. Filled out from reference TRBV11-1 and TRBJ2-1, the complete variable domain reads EAEVAQSPRYKITEKSQAVAFWCDPISGHATLYWYRQILGQGPELLVQFQDESVVDDSQLPKDRFSAERLKGVDSTLKIQPAELGDSAMYLCASSPRTSGRDTDEQFFGPGTRLTVL.

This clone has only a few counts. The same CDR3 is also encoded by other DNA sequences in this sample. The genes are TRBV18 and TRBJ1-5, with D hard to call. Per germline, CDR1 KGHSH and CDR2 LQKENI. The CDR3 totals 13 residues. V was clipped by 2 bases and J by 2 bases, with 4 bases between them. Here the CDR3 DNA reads TGTGCCAGCTCACCAGGGGGCAATCAGCCCCAGCATTTT. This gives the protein CASSPGGNQPQHF.